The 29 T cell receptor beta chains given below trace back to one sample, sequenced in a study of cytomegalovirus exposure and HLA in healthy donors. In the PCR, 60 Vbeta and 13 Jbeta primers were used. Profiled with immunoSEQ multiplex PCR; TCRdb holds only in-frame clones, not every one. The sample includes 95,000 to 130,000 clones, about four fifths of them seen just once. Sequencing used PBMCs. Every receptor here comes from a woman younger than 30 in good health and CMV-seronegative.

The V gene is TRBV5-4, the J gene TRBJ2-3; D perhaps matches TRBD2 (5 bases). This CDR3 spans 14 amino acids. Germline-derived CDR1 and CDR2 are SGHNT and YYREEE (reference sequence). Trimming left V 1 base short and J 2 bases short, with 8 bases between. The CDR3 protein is CASSLRENTDTQYF. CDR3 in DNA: TGTGCCAGCAGCTTGCGGGAAAACACAGATACGCAGTATTTT.

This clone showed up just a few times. The CDR3 reads CASSPPEQVYEQYF. CDR3 bases: TGTGCCAGCAGTCCCCCGGAACAGGTTTACGAGCAGTACTTC. The rearrangement uses TRBV28 and TRBJ2-7; possibly TRBD1 for D (5 bases). The CDR3 is made up of 14 amino acids. The germline V gene encodes CDR1 MDHEN and CDR2 SYDVKM. V was shortened by 5 bases and J by 4 bases, with 15 bases between the two germline ends.

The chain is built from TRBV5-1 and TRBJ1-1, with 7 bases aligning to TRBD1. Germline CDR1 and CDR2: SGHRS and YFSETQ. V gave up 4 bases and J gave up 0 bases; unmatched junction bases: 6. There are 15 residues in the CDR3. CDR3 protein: CASSLTGMLNTEAFF. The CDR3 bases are TGCGCCAGCAGCCTGACAGGGATGTTGAACACTGAAGCTTTCTTT.

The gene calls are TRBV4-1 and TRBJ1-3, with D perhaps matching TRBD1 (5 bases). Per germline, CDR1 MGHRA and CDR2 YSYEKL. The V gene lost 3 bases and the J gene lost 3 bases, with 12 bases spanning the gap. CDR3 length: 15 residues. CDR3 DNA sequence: TGCGCCAGCAGCCAGGGGGGAGGTTTTGGAAACACCATATATTTT. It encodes CASSQGGGFGNTIYF.

The CDR3 nucleotides read TGCGCCAGCAGCCCAGGGGGCGGCTATGGCTACACCTTC. Amino acids: CASSPGGGYGYTF. V and J are TRBV5-1 and TRBJ1-2, with 8 bases aligning to TRBD1. Germline V gene data show CDR1 as SGHRS and CDR2 as YFSETQ. With V trimmed by 4 bases and J by 4 bases, 3 bases remained unmatched. The CDR3 totals 13 residues.

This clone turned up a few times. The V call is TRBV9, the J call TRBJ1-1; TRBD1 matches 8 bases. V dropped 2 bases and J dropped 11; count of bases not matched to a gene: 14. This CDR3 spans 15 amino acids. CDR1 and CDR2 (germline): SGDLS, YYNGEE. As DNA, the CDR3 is TGTGCCAGCAGCGTCGGAGGGACAGGCGCCGTCCGGGCTTTCTTT. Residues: CASSVGGTGAVRAFF.

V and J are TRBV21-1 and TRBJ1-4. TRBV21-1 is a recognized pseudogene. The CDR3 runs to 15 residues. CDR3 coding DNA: TGTGCCAGCAGCACCCTAGCATGGCAAAGAGAAAAACTGTTTTTT. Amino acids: CASSTLAWQREKLFF.

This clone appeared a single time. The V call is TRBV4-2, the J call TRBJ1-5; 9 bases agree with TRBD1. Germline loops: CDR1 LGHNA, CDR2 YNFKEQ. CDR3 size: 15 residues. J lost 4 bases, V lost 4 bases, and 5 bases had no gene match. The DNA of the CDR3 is TGTGCCAGCAGCCGCGGGGACAGGGAAAATCAGCCCCAGCATTTT. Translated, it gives CASSRGDRENQPQHF.

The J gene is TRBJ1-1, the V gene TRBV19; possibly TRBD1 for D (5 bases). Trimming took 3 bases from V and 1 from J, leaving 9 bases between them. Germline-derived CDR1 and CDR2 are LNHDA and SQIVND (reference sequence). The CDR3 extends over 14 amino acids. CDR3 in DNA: TGTGCCAGTAGTATGGGGGGAGGGAACACTGAAGCTTTCTTT. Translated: CASSMGGGNTEAFF.

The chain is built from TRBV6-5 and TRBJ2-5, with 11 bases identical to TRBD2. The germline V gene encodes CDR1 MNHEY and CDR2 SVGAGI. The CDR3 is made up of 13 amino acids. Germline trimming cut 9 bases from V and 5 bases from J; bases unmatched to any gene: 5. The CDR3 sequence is CASALAGVETQYF. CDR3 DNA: TGTGCCAGTGCACTAGCGGGGGTGGAGACCCAGTACTTC.

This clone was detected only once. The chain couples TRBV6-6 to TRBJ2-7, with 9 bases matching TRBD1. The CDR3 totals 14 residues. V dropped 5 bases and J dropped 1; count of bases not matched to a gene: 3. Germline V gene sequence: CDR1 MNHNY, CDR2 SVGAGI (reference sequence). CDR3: CASSTGQGSYEQYF. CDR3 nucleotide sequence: TGTGCCAGCAGTACGGGACAGGGATCCTACGAGCAGTACTTC.

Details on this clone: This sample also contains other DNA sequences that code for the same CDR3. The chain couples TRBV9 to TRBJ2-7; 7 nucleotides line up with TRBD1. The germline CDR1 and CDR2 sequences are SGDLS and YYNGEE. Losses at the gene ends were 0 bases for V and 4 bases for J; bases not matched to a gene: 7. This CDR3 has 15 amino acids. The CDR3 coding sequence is TGTGCCAGCAGCGTAGGGGGGACAGCCTTTTACGAGCAGTACTTC. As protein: CASSVGGTAFYEQYF.

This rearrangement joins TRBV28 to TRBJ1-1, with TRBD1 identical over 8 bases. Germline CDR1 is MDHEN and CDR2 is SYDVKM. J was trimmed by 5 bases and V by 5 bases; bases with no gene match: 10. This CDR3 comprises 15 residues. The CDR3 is CASSLTDRVITEAFF. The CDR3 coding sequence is TGTGCCAGCAGTCTGACGGACAGGGTAATAACTGAAGCTTTCTTT.

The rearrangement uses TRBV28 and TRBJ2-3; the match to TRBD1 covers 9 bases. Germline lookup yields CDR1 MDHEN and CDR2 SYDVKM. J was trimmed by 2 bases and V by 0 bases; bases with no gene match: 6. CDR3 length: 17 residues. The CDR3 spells CASSLWKGQGLTDTQYF. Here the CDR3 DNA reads TGTGCCAGCAGTTTATGGAAGGGACAGGGCCTCACAGATACGCAGTATTTT.

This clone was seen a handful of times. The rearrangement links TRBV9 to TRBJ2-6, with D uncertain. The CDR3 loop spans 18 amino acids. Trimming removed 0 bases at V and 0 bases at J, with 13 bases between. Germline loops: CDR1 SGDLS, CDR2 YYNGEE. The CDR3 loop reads CASSVAPGSLSGANVLTF. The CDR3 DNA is TGTGCCAGCAGCGTAGCTCCTGGCAGTCTCTCTGGGGCCAACGTCCTGACTTTC.

The CDR3 coding sequence is TGTGCCAGCAGTCTTTCCGGGACAGGGGATACTGAAGCTTTCTTT. It encodes CASSLSGTGDTEAFF. The chain uses TRBV6-5 and TRBJ1-1; TRBD1 agrees at 10 bases. Germline V gives CDR1 MNHEY, CDR2 SVGAGI. V dropped 5 bases and J dropped 5; count of bases not matched to a gene: 8. The CDR3 loop spans 15 amino acids.

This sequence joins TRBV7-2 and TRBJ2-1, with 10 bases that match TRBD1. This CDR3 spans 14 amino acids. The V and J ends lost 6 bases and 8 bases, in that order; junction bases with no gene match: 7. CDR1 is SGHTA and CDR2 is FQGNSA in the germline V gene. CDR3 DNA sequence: TGTGCCAGCAGTCTCCGGGACAGGGGCGATGAGCAGTTCTTC. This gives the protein CASSLRDRGDEQFF.

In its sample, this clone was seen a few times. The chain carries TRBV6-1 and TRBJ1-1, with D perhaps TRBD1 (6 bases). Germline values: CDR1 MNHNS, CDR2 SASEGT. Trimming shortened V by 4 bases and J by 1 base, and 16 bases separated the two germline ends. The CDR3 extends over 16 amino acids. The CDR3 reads CASSGPRGGGNTEAFF. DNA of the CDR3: TGTGCCAGCAGTGGCCCGAGGGGGGGCGGGAACACTGAAGCTTTCTTT.

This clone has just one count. CDR3 nucleotide sequence: TGCGCCAGCAGCCAAGATCCGACAGGGAGCCGGAATGAGCAGTTCTTC. Translation gives CASSQDPTGSRNEQFF. The gene calls are TRBV4-1 and TRBJ2-1, with 7 bases lining up with TRBD1. Germline V lookup: CDR1 MGHRA, CDR2 YSYEKL. CDR3 length: 16 residues. V shed 0 bases and J 7 bases; nucleotides not matched to a gene: 9.

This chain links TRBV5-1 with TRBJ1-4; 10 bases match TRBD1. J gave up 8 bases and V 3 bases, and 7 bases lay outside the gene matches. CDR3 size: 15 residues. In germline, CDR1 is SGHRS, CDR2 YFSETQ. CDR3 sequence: CASSWGQGLQEKLFF. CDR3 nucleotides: TGCGCCAGCAGCTGGGGACAGGGGCTCCAAGAAAAACTGTTTTTT.

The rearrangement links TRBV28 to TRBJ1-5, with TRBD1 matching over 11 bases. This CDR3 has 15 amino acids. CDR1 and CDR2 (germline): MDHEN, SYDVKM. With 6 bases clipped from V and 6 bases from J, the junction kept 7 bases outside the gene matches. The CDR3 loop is CASRGGQGVVQPQHF. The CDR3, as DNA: TGTGCCAGCAGGGGGGGACAGGGGGTTGTTCAGCCCCAGCATTTT. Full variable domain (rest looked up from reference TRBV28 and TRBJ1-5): DVKVTQSSRYLVKRTGEKVFLECVQDMDHENMFWYRQDPGLGLRLIYFSYDVKMKEKGDIPEGYSVSREKKERFSLILESASTNQTSMYLCASRGGQGVVQPQHFGDGTRLSIL.

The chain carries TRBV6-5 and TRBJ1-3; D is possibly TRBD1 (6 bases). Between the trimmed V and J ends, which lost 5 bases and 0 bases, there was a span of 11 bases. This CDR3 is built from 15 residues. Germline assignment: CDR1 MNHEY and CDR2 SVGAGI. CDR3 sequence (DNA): TGTGCCAGCAGTAGGGGGGGCCACTCTGGAAACACCATATATTTT. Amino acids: CASSRGGHSGNTIYF.

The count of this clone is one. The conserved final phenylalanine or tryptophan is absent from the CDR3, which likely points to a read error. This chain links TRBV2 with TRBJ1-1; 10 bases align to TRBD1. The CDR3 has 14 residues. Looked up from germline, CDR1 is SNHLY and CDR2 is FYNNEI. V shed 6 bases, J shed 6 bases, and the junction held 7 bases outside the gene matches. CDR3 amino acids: CASRGTGVLSEAFV. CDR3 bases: TGTGCCAGCAGGGGGACAGGGGTCCTCTCTGAAGCTTTCGTT.

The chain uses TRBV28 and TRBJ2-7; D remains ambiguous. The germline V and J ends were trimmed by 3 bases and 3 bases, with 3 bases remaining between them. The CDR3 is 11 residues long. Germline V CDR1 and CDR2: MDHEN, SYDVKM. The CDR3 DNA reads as TGTGCCAGCAGTTTTAACTACGAGCAGTACTTC. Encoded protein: CASSFNYEQYF.

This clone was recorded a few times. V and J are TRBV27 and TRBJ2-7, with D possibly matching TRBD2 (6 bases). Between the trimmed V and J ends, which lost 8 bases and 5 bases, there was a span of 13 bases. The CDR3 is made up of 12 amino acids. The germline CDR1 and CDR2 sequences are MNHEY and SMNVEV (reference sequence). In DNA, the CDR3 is TGTGCCAGCGGAATCGCGGGGAACGAGCAGTACTTC. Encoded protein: CASGIAGNEQYF.

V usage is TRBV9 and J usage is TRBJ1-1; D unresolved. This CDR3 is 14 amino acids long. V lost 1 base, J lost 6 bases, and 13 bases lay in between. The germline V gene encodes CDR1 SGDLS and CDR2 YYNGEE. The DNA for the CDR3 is TGTGCCAGCAGCGTATTTGCTTCCGAGTCTGAAGCTTTCTTT. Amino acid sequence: CASSVFASESEAFF.

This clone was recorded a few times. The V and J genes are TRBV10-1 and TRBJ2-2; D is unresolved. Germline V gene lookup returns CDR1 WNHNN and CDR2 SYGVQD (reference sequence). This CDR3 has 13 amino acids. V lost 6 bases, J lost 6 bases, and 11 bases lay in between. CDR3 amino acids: CASSSLVAGELFF. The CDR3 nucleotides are TGCGCCAGCAGCTCCCTAGTTGCCGGGGAGCTGTTTTTT.

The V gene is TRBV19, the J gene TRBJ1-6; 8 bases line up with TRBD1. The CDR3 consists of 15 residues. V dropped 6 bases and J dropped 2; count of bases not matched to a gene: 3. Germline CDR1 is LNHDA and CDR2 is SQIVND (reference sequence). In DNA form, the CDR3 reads TGTGCCAGTAGGATGGACAGGGCCTATAATTCACCCCTCCACTTT. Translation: CASRMDRAYNSPLHF.

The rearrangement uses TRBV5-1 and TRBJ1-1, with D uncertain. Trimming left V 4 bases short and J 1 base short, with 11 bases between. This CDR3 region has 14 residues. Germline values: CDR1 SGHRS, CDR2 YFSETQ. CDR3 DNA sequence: TGCGCCAGCAGCGGCGGGATTCGGAACACTGAAGCTTTCTTT. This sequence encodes CASSGGIRNTEAFF.